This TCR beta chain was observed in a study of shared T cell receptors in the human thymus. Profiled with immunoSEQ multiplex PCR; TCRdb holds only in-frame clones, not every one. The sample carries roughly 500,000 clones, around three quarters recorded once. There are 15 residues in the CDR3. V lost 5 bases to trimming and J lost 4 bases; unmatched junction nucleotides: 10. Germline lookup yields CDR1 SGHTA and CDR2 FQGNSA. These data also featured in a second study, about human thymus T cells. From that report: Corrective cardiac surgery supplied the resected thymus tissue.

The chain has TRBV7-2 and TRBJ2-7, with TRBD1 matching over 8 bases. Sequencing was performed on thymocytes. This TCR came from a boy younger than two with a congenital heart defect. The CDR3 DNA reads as TGTGCCAGCAGCCCCCCCGGGCAGGGGGCTTACGAGCAGTACTTC. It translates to CASSPPGQGAYEQYF.